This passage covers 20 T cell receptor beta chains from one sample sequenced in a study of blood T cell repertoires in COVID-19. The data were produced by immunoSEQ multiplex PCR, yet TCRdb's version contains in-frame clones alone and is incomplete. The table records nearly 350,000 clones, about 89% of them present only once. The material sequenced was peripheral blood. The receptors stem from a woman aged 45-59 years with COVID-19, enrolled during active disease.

The CDR3 DNA reads as TGTGCCTGGAGCGATAGCGGGAGGGATACGGGTGAGCAGTTCTTC. Translating gives CAWSDSGRDTGEQFF. The chain employs TRBV30 and TRBJ2-1; the match to TRBD2 covers 11 bases. The CDR3 runs 15 residues. With 3 bases clipped from V and 9 bases from J, the junction kept 10 bases outside the gene matches. Germline assignment: CDR1 GTSNPN and CDR2 SVGIG (reference sequence).

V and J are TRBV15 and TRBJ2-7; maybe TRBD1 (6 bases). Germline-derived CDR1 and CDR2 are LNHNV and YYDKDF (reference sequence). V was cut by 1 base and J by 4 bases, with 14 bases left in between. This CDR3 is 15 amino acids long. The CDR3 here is CATSRAGHEEYEQYF. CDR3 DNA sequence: TGTGCCACCAGCAGAGCGGGACACGAAGAATACGAGCAGTACTTC.

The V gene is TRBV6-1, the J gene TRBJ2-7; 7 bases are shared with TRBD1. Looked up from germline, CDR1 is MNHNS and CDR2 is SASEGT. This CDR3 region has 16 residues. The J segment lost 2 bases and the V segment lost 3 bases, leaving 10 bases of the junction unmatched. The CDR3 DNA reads TGTGCCAGCAGTGAGAGGACAGGCCTTCTCACCTACGAGCAGTACTTC. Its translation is CASSERTGLLTYEQYF.

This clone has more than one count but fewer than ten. DNA for the CDR3: TGTGCCAGCAGCTTAGCAAGGACAGGGGGAGGCAATGAGCAGTTCTTC. Translating gives CASSLARTGGGNEQFF. J is TRBJ2-1 and V is TRBV7-9, with TRBD1 matching 10 bases. Germline V gene data show CDR1 as SEHNR and CDR2 as FQNEAQ (reference sequence). V trimming: 0 bases; J trimming: 6 bases; junction bases outside the gene matches: 5. This CDR3 spans 16 amino acids.

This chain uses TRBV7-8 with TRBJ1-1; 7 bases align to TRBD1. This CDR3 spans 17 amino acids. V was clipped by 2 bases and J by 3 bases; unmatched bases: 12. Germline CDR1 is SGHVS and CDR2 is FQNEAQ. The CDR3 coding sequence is TGTGCCAGCAGCTTATCATCCCGGACAGGCCTCGACACTGAAGCTTTCTTT. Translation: CASSLSSRTGLDTEAFF. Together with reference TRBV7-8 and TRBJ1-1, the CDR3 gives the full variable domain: GAGVSQSPRYKVAKRGQDVALRCDPISGHVSLFWYQQALGQGPEFLTYFQNEAQLDKSGLPSDRFFAERPEGSVSTLKIQRTQQEDSAVYLCASSLSSRTGLDTEAFFGQGTRLTVV.

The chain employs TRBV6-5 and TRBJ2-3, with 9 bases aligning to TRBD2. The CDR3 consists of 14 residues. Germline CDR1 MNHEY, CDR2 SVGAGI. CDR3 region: CAARSGGTTDTQYF. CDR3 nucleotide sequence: TGTGCAGCTCGGAGCGGGGGGACCACAGATACGCAGTATTTT.

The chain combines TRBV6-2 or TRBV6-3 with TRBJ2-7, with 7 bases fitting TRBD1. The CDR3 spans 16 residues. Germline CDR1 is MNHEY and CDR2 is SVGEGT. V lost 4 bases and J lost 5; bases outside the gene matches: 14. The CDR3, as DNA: TGTGCCAGCAGTTTGGCGACAGGGAGTGTTTCGGACGAGCAGTACTTC. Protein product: CASSLATGSVSDEQYF.

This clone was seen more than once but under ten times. The CDR3 nucleotides are TGTGCCAAACTAATCGGGCTAGCGGGAGATTCCCCCAACAATGAGCAGTTCTTC. Translating it yields CAKLIGLAGDSPNNEQFF. The genes are TRBV21-1 and TRBJ2-1; the table gives TRBD2 as D, unverified against the DNA. TRBV21-1 is a listed pseudogene. The CDR3 sequence is 18 residues long.

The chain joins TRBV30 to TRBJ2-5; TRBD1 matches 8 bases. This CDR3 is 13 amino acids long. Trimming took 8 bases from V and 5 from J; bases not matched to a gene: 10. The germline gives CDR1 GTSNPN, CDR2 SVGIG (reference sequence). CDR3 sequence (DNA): TGTGCCGCGCGGGACAGGTTAGAGGAGACCCAGTACTTC. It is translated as CAARDRLEETQYF.

CDR3 in DNA: TGTGCCAGCAGCCCACCGGGACAGGCCGGTAGTGTTTATTTT. Translated: CASSPPGQAGSVYF. V gene TRBV7-2 combines with J gene TRBJ2-3; 8 bases are a match to TRBD1. Germline V lookup: CDR1 SGHTA, CDR2 FQGNSA. Germline trimming cut 5 bases from V and 15 bases from J; bases unmatched to any gene: 16. This CDR3 spans 14 amino acids.

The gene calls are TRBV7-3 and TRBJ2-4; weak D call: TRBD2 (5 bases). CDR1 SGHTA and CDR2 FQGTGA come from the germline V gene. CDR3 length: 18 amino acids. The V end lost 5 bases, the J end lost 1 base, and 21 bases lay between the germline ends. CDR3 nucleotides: TGTGCCAGCAGCCTTCAGCCCCTGGGAGTCCCTGCCAAAAACATTCAGTACTTC. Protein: CASSLQPLGVPAKNIQYF.

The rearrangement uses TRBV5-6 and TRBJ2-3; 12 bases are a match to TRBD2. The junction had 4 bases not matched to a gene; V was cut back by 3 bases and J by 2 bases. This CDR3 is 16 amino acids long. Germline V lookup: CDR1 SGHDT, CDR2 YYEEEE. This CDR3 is CASSWTSGDPTDTQYF. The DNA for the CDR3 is TGTGCCAGCAGCTGGACTAGCGGGGATCCCACAGATACGCAGTATTTT.

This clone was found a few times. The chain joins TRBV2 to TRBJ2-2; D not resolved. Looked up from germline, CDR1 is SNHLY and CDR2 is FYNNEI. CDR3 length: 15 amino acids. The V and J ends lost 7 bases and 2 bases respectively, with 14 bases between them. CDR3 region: CASTPMAVNTGELFF. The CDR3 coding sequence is TGTGCCAGCACACCCATGGCAGTCAACACCGGGGAGCTGTTTTTT.

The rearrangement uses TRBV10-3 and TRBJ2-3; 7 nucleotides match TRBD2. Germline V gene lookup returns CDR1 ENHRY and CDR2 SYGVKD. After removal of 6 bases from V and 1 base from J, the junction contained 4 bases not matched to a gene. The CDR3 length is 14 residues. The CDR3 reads CAISQRDGTDTQYF. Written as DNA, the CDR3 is TGTGCCATCAGCCAGCGGGACGGCACAGATACGCAGTATTTT.

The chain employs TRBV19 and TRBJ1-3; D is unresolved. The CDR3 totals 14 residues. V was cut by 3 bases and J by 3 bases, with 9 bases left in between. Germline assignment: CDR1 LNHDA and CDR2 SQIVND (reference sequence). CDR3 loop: CASSIGGFGNTIYF. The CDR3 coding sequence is TGTGCCAGTAGTATTGGAGGGTTTGGAAACACCATATATTTT.

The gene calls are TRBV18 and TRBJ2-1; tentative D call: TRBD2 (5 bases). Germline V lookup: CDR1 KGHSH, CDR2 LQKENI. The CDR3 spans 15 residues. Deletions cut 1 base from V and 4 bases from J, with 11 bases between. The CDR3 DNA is TGTGCCAGCTCACCACGGAACGGGGTATACAATGAGCAGTTCTTC. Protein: CASSPRNGVYNEQFF.

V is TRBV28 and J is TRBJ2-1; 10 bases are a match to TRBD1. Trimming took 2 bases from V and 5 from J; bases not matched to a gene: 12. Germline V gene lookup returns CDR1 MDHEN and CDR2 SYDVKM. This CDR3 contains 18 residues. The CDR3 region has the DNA TGTGCCAGCAGTTTACGGACAGGGGGGGAAGGCGTTAACAATGAGCAGTTCTTC. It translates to CASSLRTGGEGVNNEQFF.

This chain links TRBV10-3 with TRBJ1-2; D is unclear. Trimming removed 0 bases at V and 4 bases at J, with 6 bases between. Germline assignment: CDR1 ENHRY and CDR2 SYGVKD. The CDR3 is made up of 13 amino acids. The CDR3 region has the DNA TGTGCCATCAGTGAGTCAGATAGCTATGGCTACACCTTC. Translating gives CAISESDSYGYTF.

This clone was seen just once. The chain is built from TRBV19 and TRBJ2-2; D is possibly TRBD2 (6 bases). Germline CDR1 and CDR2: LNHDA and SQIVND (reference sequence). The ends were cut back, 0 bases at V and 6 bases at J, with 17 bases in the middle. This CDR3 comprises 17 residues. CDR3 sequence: CASSIDRAGGSAGELFF. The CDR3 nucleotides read TGTGCCAGTAGTATAGATCGCGCTGGGGGGTCGGCCGGGGAGCTGTTTTTT. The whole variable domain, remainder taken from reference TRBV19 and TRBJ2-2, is DGGITQSPKYLFRKEGQNVTLSCEQNLNHDAMYWYRQDPGQGLRLIYYSQIVNDFQKGDIAEGYSVSREKKESFPLTVTSAQKNPTAFYLCASSIDRAGGSAGELFFGEGSRLTVL.

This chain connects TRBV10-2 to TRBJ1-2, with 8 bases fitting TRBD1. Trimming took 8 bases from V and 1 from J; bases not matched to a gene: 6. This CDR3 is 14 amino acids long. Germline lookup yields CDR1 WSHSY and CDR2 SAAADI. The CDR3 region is CASQTGGDNYGYTF. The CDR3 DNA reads TGCGCCAGCCAAACAGGGGGTGATAACTATGGCTACACCTTC.